The 7 T cell receptor beta chains presented below share a single source sample, sequenced in a study of blood T cell repertoires in COVID-19. Using immunoSEQ multiplex PCR, the repertoire was profiled, and TCRdb retains in-frame clones only, with some absent. The sample holds roughly 280,000 clones, roughly 90% seen once. Material: PBMCs or T cells enriched from blood (not recorded which). The receptors shown here come from a man aged 35-49 years who had been exposed to COVID-19.

V usage is TRBV5-1 and J usage is TRBJ2-1, with a tentative D call TRBD2 (5 bases). CDR3 size: 17 residues. V dropped 0 bases and J dropped 2 bases, with 15 bases sitting between them. The germline gives CDR1 SGHRS, CDR2 YFSETQ. As DNA, the CDR3 is TGCGCCAGCAGCTTGGCCTCGGACTGGAGGACCTACAATGAGCAGTTCTTC. Its translation: CASSLASDWRTYNEQFF.

The V call is TRBV10-3, the J call TRBJ2-2, with 11 bases fitting TRBD2. With V trimmed by 2 bases and J by 6 bases, 5 bases remained unmatched. The germline V gene encodes CDR1 ENHRY and CDR2 SYGVKD. This CDR3 contains 16 residues. The DNA of the CDR3 is TGTGCCATCAGTGAGACTAGCGGGAGTATGGCCGGGGAGCTGTTTTTT. Its translation: CAISETSGSMAGELFF.

The chain has TRBV14 and TRBJ2-2, with D unclear. Germline CDR1 SGHDN, CDR2 FVKESK. This CDR3 contains 15 residues. V lost 5 bases and J lost 0, with 10 bases in between. The CDR3 region is CASSEPQSNTGELFF. DNA for the CDR3: TGTGCCAGCAGCGAGCCACAGTCGAACACCGGGGAGCTGTTTTTT.

The V and J genes are TRBV6-2 or TRBV6-3 and TRBJ1-1; TRBD1 aligns across 8 bases. Germline V gives CDR1 MNHEY, CDR2 SVGEGT. J lost 4 bases, V lost 6 bases, and 10 bases had no gene match. CDR3 length: 15 residues. The CDR3 here is CASSRPSTGVTEAFF. CDR3 nucleotides: TGTGCCAGCAGCCGACCATCGACAGGGGTCACTGAAGCTTTCTTT.

The V and J genes are TRBV3-1 (or the pseudogene TRBV3-2) and TRBJ2-3; tentative D call: TRBD2 (6 bases). Germline values: CDR1 LGHDT, CDR2 YNNKEL (reference sequence). V lost 4 bases, J lost 0 bases, and 17 bases lay in between. This CDR3 has 17 residues. As DNA, the CDR3 is TGTGCCAGCAGCCTATCCTCATCGGGAGCTAGCACAGATACGCAGTATTTT. Its protein is CASSLSSSGASTDTQYF.

CDR3 sequence: CAISSSGGAETQYF. The CDR3, as DNA: TGTGCCATCAGTAGTAGCGGGGGGGCTGAGACCCAGTACTTC. The J gene is TRBJ2-5, the V gene TRBV10-3; 11 nucleotides agree with TRBD2. Germline loops: CDR1 ENHRY, CDR2 SYGVKD. V lost 5 bases to trimming and J lost 5 bases; unmatched junction nucleotides: 4. The CDR3 sequence is 14 residues long.

This sequence joins TRBV29-1 and TRBJ2-1; D remains unclear. Germline assignment: CDR1 SQVTM and CDR2 ANQGSEA. The CDR3 runs to 12 residues. Between the trimmed V and J ends, which lost 0 bases and 9 bases, there was a span of 9 bases. DNA of the CDR3: TGCAGCGTTGAAGATCGGGTGCGTGAGCAGTTCTTC. The encoded protein is CSVEDRVREQFF.